One and the same sample provided the 20 T cell receptor beta chains below, sequenced in a study of neurological immune-mediated disorders. TCRdb fed the 5' RACE reads into MiXCR, producing one record per CDR3 protein. The sample lists some 66,000 distinct CDR3 sequences, 4.5% occurring once. The sample taken for sequencing was PBMCs. Receptors were obtained from a man younger than 40 with multiple sclerosis.

A note on this clonotype: This may be a read error: a much more frequent sequence differs by one nucleotide. J is TRBJ1-2 and V is TRBV7-9; 8 positions match TRBD1. Germline values: CDR1 SEHNR, CDR2 FQNEAQ (reference sequence). CDR3 size: 15 residues. This CDR3 is CASSLAGTGAYGYNF. As DNA, the CDR3 is TGTGCCAGCAGCTTAGCGGGGACAGGAGCATATGGCTACAACTTC.

This clonotype was seen at least ten times. The genes are TRBV20-1 and TRBJ2-1; 8 positions agree with TRBD2. The germline V gene has CDR1 DFQATT and CDR2 SNEGSKA (reference sequence). The CDR3 is 13 residues long. Germline trimming cut 5 bases from V and 10 bases from J; bases unmatched to any gene: 10. This chain's CDR3 is CSAFTSGGGEQFF. Written as DNA, the CDR3 is TGCAGTGCTTTCACCTCGGGGGGGGGAGAGCAGTTCTTC.

This chain connects TRBV5-1 to TRBJ1-2; no reliable D call. CDR3 length equals 12 residues. Germline assignment: CDR1 SGHRS and CDR2 YFSETQ. Trimming removed 5 bases from V and 3 bases from J, with 8 bases in between. Here the CDR3 DNA reads TGCGCCAGCAGGAAGGGCTACTATGGCTACACCTTC. As protein: CASRKGYYGYTF.

This clonotype was picked up many times. This chain uses TRBV2 with TRBJ1-1, with 12 bases aligning to TRBD1. The V segment lost 6 bases and the J segment 11 bases; nucleotides outside the gene matches: 16. Germline V gives CDR1 SNHLY, CDR2 FYNNEI. The CDR3 has 16 residues. CDR3 nucleotide sequence: TGTGCCAGCAGCGTCGCACCGGGACAGGGGGCTATGTGGGCTTTCTTT. Amino acid sequence: CASSVAPGQGAMWAFF.

This clonotype was counted many times. The V gene is TRBV12-3 or TRBV12-4, the J gene TRBJ2-2, with D perhaps TRBD1 (6 bases). The CDR3 covers 15 residues. V gave up 5 bases and J gave up 8 bases, with 18 bases separating them. The CDR3 protein is CASSPITGFLGELFF. For the CDR3, the DNA is TGTGCCAGCAGTCCTATCACAGGGTTTCTGGGGGAGCTGTTTTTT.

Ten or more counts support this clonotype. The rearrangement uses TRBV9 and TRBJ2-1, with D unclear. Germline values: CDR1 SGDLS, CDR2 YYNGEE. Trimming removed 0 bases from V and 5 bases from J, with 15 bases in between. The CDR3 sequence is 16 residues long. The CDR3 loop reads CASSVAGSTADNEQFF. In nucleotides, the CDR3 is TGTGCCAGCAGCGTAGCCGGGTCAACAGCAGACAATGAGCAGTTCTTC.

This clonotype was counted only a few times. The CDR3 nucleotides are TGCAGTGCTAGAATCCAGGGGGCCTATGGCTACACCTTC. Translated: CSARIQGAYGYTF. The chain joins TRBV20-1 to TRBJ1-2; 8 positions match TRBD1. The CDR3 totals 13 residues. Germline V gives CDR1 DFQATT, CDR2 SNEGSKA (reference sequence). Trimming took 2 bases from V and 4 from J; bases not matched to a gene: 3.

This clonotype was found many times. V and J are TRBV7-9 and TRBJ1-4; weak D call: TRBD1 (6 bases). Germline V CDR1 and CDR2: SEHNR, FQNEAQ (reference sequence). CDR3 size: 16 residues. V was clipped by 5 bases and J by 5 bases, with 18 bases between them. Here the CDR3 DNA reads TGTGCCAGCAGCGATGGAGTTGGAGGGGGAAATGAAAAACTGTTTTTT. It codes for CASSDGVGGGNEKLFF.

There are many counts of this clonotype. The chain employs TRBV28 and TRBJ1-2, with 8 positions matching TRBD1. This CDR3 spans 18 amino acids. V lost 7 bases to trimming and J lost 4 bases; unmatched junction nucleotides: 20. Germline V CDR1 and CDR2: MDHEN, SYDVKM. The CDR3 spells CASTRSGGTGLRGYGYTF. CDR3 DNA: TGTGCCAGCACTAGGTCAGGAGGGACAGGCCTACGGGGCTATGGCTACACCTTC.

V and J are TRBV5-1 and TRBJ1-1; D is uncertain. The CDR3 is 14 residues long. The germline CDR1 and CDR2 sequences are SGHRS and YFSETQ. V lost 0 bases and J 1 base, leaving 7 bases between the germline ends. As DNA, the CDR3 is TGCGCCAGCAGCTTGGGAGAAGGGAACACTGAAGCTTTCTTT. Its translation: CASSLGEGNTEAFF.

The rearrangement joins TRBV5-1 to TRBJ2-7, with D possibly TRBD2 on 6 matching bases. From germline, CDR1 is SGHRS and CDR2 YFSETQ. This CDR3 region has 14 residues. V lost 0 bases and J lost 7, with 14 bases in between. DNA for the CDR3: TGCGCCAGCAGCTTGGGTGGCGGGGTGCAAGAGCAGTACGTC. Translated, it gives CASSLGGGVQEQYV.

The table lists this clonotype with many counts. Here the CDR3 DNA reads TGTGCCAGCAGTTCCCTAATAGCCAAAAACATTCAGTACTTC. Encoded protein: CASSSLIAKNIQYF. The V call is TRBV27, the J call TRBJ2-4; D gene ambiguous. The CDR3 is 14 amino acids. The V gene's germline CDR1 is MNHEY and CDR2 SMNVEV (reference sequence). Trimming pared 4 bases from V and 0 bases from J, leaving 7 bases between.

The table lists this clonotype with many counts. The chain has TRBV29-1 and TRBJ1-1; no definite D call. V was cut by 6 bases and J by 4 bases, with 9 bases left in between. Germline lookup yields CDR1 SQVTM and CDR2 ANQGSEA. This CDR3 has 11 residues. The CDR3 nucleotides read TGCAGCGTCGGGGAGGGCACTGAAGCTTTCTTT. It is translated as CSVGEGTEAFF.

This clonotype appeared a few times. V and J are TRBV20-1 and TRBJ2-1; 8 bases fit TRBD2. The germline V gene has CDR1 DFQATT and CDR2 SNEGSKA (reference sequence). The CDR3 loop spans 15 amino acids. J gave up 6 bases and V 6 bases, and 13 bases lay outside the gene matches. The CDR3 region is CSAPPAGGNSNEQFF. The CDR3 DNA sequence: TGCAGTGCACCGCCCGCGGGGGGCAATTCCAATGAGCAGTTCTTC.

This clonotype occurred many times. The chain links TRBV20-1 to TRBJ1-1, with D possibly TRBD1 on 5 matching bases. CDR1 and CDR2 from the germline V gene are DFQATT and SNEGSKA (reference sequence). The CDR3 runs to 14 residues. The V gene lost 7 bases and the J gene lost 1 base, with 16 bases spanning the gap. The CDR3 loop reads CSVDGTLGNTEAFF. The CDR3 DNA follows: TGCAGTGTAGACGGGACCCTCGGGAACACTGAAGCTTTCTTT.

The gene calls are TRBV4-1 and TRBJ2-1; D remains unclear. The CDR3 is 11 residues long. Germline CDR1 is MGHRA and CDR2 is YSYEKL. Trimming cost V 5 bases and J 9 bases, with 8 bases left between them. The CDR3 reads CASSDWGEQFF. In nucleotides, the CDR3 is TGCGCCAGCAGCGACTGGGGTGAGCAGTTCTTC.

This clonotype showed up many times. CDR3 DNA: TGCGCCAGCAGCGTTGGGACAGGGGGCACGACTAGCACTGAAGCTTTCTTT. It yields the protein CASSVGTGGTTSTEAFF. The chain combines TRBV5-1 with TRBJ1-1; 12 bases line up with TRBD1. CDR3 size: 17 residues. The ends lost 4 bases at V and 4 bases at J; junction bases unmatched: 11. From germline, CDR1 is SGHRS and CDR2 YFSETQ.

This clonotype was detected ten times or more. The chain links TRBV29-1 to TRBJ2-1; unclear D gene. V was trimmed by 5 bases and J by 6 bases, leaving 11 bases between them. CDR3 length: 12 residues. The germline gives CDR1 SQVTM, CDR2 ANQGSEA. CDR3 nucleotides: TGCAGCGTTCCCGCGACAAGCAATGAGCAGTTCTTC. It translates to CSVPATSNEQFF.

This clonotype occurred many times. The gene calls are TRBV29-1 and TRBJ2-3; D is unclear. The CDR3 contains 14 residues. V was clipped by 5 bases and J by 2 bases, with 14 bases between them. Germline assignment: CDR1 SQVTM and CDR2 ANQGSEA. The CDR3 bases are TGCAGCGTTAAAAAGGGCGGACCCACAGATACGCAGTATTTT. This translates into CSVKKGGPTDTQYF.

This clonotype was recorded many times. The chain links TRBV9 to TRBJ1-2; D is unresolved. The V end lost 3 bases, the J end lost 4 bases, and 7 bases lay between the germline ends. This CDR3 region has 12 residues. Germline lookup yields CDR1 SGDLS and CDR2 YYNGEE. CDR3 protein: CASSAGSYGYTF. CDR3 DNA: TGTGCCAGCAGCGCGGGGAGCTATGGCTACACCTTC. Full variable domain (remainder filled in from reference TRBV9 and TRBJ1-2): DSGVTQTPKHLITATGQRVTLRCSPRSGDLSVYWYQQSLDQGLQFLIQYYNGEERAKGNILERFSAQQFPDLHSELNLSSLELGDSALYFCASSAGSYGYTFGSGTRLTVV.